Below are 20 T cell receptor beta chains sequenced from a single sample in a study of shared clonotypes between healthy human individuals. Measured with immunoSEQ multiplex PCR; TCRdb has only the in-frame clones, and not every one. The table shows roughly 2,500,000 clones, with approximately 93% occurring only once. Sequencing was done on a sample of naive CD4+ T cells from PBMCs. Subset defined: CD45RA+ positively selected. The source is a man between 18 and 29 years old in good health. Some clones in this sample may be carry-over from other donors' samples.

As to this clone: Other DNA sequences within the sample encode an identical CDR3. This chain connects TRBV18 to TRBJ2-1; D uncertain. Per germline, CDR1 KGHSH and CDR2 LQKENI. CDR3 length: 14 residues. V was cut by 0 bases and J by 0 bases, with 3 bases left in between. The CDR3 region is CASSPPSSYNEQFF. The CDR3 DNA is TGTGCCAGCTCACCACCGAGCTCCTACAATGAGCAGTTCTTC.

This chain connects TRBV11-2 to TRBJ1-2; D might be TRBD1 (6 bases). The germline CDR1 and CDR2 sequences are SGHAT and FQNNGV. V dropped 5 bases and J dropped 8 bases, with 21 bases sitting between them. The CDR3 runs to 15 residues. The CDR3 nucleotides read TGTGCCAGCAGCACACATCAGGGGACACCGGGAGGCTACACCTTC. Amino acids: CASSTHQGTPGGYTF.

The chain uses TRBV5-1 and TRBJ1-4; the D is unclear. The CDR3 totals 14 residues. Germline lookup yields CDR1 SGHRS and CDR2 YFSETQ. Trimming removed 5 bases from V and 5 bases from J, with 13 bases in between. CDR3 sequence reads: CASSQVSQNEKLFF. The CDR3 nucleotides read TGCGCCAGCAGTCAGGTGTCACAAAATGAAAAACTGTTTTTT.

This sequence joins TRBV18 and TRBJ2-1; 8 bases agree with TRBD2. This CDR3 has 13 amino acids. The V segment lost 4 bases and the J segment 10 bases; nucleotides outside the gene matches: 6. The V gene's germline CDR1 is KGHSH and CDR2 LQKENI. CDR3 nucleotide sequence: TGTGCCAGCTCACTAGCGGGAAAAGAGGAGCAGTTCTTC. It yields the protein CASSLAGKEEQFF.

V and J are TRBV2 and TRBJ2-7, with TRBD1 identical over 9 bases. J was trimmed by 3 bases and V by 4 bases; bases with no gene match: 7. Per germline, CDR1 SNHLY and CDR2 FYNNEI. The CDR3 contains 15 residues. The CDR3 nucleotides read TGTGCCAGCAGTGTGGGACAGGGCGGGTACTACGAGCAGTACTTC. This codes for CASSVGQGGYYEQYF.

The chain is built from TRBV19 and TRBJ2-4, with 9 nucleotides matching TRBD2. The V and J ends lost 5 bases and 7 bases, in that order; junction bases with no gene match: 12. Germline V gene sequence: CDR1 LNHDA, CDR2 SQIVND (reference sequence). CDR3 length: 16 amino acids. The CDR3 sequence is CASSRVLGGRGNIQYF. As DNA, the CDR3 is TGTGCCAGTAGTCGAGTCCTTGGCGGGAGGGGGAACATTCAGTACTTC.

The chain has TRBV7-8 and TRBJ1-3; D call uncertain. V was shortened by 5 bases and J by 0 bases, with 20 bases between the two germline ends. The germline gives CDR1 SGHVS, CDR2 FQNEAQ. The CDR3 is 18 residues long. CDR3 in amino acids: CASSLESPEFSSGNTIYF. For the CDR3, the DNA is TGTGCCAGCAGCCTAGAGAGCCCGGAGTTTTCCTCTGGAAACACCATATATTTT. The full variable domain, in which reference TRBV7-8 and TRBJ1-3 provide the parts outside the CDR3, is GAGVSQSPRYKVAKRGQDVALRCDPISGHVSLFWYQQALGQGPEFLTYFQNEAQLDKSGLPSDRFFAERPEGSVSTLKIQRTQQEDSAVYLCASSLESPEFSSGNTIYFGEGSWLTVV.

This clone was observed a single time. The chain uses TRBV6-5 and TRBJ1-1, with unresolved D. Trimming left V 2 bases short and J 6 bases short, with 10 bases between. Germline V gives CDR1 MNHEY, CDR2 SVGAGI. The CDR3 runs 13 residues. The CDR3 is CASSYEGTAEAFF. CDR3 coding DNA: TGTGCCAGCAGTTACGAGGGAACGGCTGAAGCTTTCTTT.

This clone was detected only once. This chain connects TRBV7-9 to TRBJ2-5, with D possibly being TRBD1 (5 bases). V lost 5 bases, J lost 1 base, and 11 bases lay in between. Germline CDR1 and CDR2: SEHNR and FQNEAQ (reference sequence). CDR3 size: 14 residues. The CDR3 DNA sequence: TGTGCCAGCAGCGCGACAGTCCTCCAAGAGACCCAGTACTTC. This encodes CASSATVLQETQYF.

The J gene is TRBJ1-1, the V gene TRBV4-2; D gene uncertain. CDR3 length: 14 amino acids. The germline V and J ends were trimmed by 5 bases and 1 base, with 11 bases remaining between them. The germline gives CDR1 LGHNA, CDR2 YNFKEQ. CDR3 sequence: CASSERETNTEAFF. In DNA, the CDR3 is TGTGCCAGCAGCGAAAGGGAGACGAACACTGAAGCTTTCTTT.

The J gene is TRBJ2-7, the V gene TRBV9; 11 positions agree with TRBD2. Germline V CDR1 and CDR2: SGDLS, YYNGEE. The CDR3 spans 16 residues. Trimming at V came to 4 bases and at J to 0 bases, leaving 6 bases not matched to a gene. CDR3 region: CASSPGTSGLSYEQYF. Here the CDR3 DNA reads TGTGCCAGCAGCCCTGGGACTAGCGGCCTCTCCTACGAGCAGTACTTC.

The J gene is TRBJ2-3, the V gene TRBV4-3; the match to TRBD2 covers 7 bases. This CDR3 region has 16 residues. CDR1 and CDR2 from the germline V gene are LGHNA and YSLEER. V lost 4 bases, J lost 6 bases, and 13 bases stayed unmatched. For the CDR3, the DNA is TGCGCCAGCAGCCCCCGGAGTAGCGGGCCCCCGGATACGCAGTATTTT. Translating it yields CASSPRSSGPPDTQYF.

This chain links TRBV28 with TRBJ1-2; 11 bases map to TRBD1. This CDR3 contains 18 residues. Germline V gene data show CDR1 as MDHEN and CDR2 as SYDVKM. V lost 4 bases and J lost 1; bases outside the gene matches: 11. The CDR3 reads CASSSGERTGGLNYGYTF. CDR3 in DNA: TGTGCCAGCAGTTCTGGGGAACGGACAGGGGGCCTTAACTATGGCTACACCTTC.

V gene TRBV9 combines with J gene TRBJ2-1; D possibly uses TRBD1 or TRBD2 (5 bases each). The CDR3 extends over 15 amino acids. Germline CDR1 is SGDLS and CDR2 is YYNGEE. Trimming pared 3 bases from V and 3 bases from J, leaving 13 bases between. CDR3 bases: TGTGCCAGCAGCGAGGGGATGAGGGGCTACAATGAGCAGTTCTTC. Its translation is CASSEGMRGYNEQFF.

The genes are TRBV5-5 and TRBJ1-2; D is unclear. V shed 0 bases and J shed 10 bases, with 13 bases lying between them. From germline, CDR1 is SGHKS and CDR2 YYEKEE (reference sequence). This CDR3 spans 13 amino acids. The DNA of the CDR3 is TGTGCCAGCAGCTTGGGGGCGTATCGGGCCTACACCTTC. It encodes CASSLGAYRAYTF.

V gene TRBV10-3 combines with J gene TRBJ2-5; D gene ambiguous. The V end was cut by 0 bases, the J end by 7 bases, with 15 bases between. Germline CDR1 is ENHRY and CDR2 is SYGVKD. The CDR3 has 15 amino acids. The DNA of the CDR3 is TGTGCCATCAGTGAGTCGAGAGTACTCCCTGGGACCCAGTACTTC. Translating it yields CAISESRVLPGTQYF.

This rearrangement joins TRBV7-2 to TRBJ2-1; TRBD1 matches at 7 bases. Germline V gene data show CDR1 as SGHTA and CDR2 as FQGNSA. This CDR3 comprises 15 residues. V was clipped by 0 bases and J by 3 bases; unmatched bases: 2. The CDR3 DNA reads TGTGCCAGCAGCTTAGCCAGGGGGTTCTACAATGAGCAGTTCTTC. Amino acids: CASSLARGFYNEQFF. The full variable domain, with the rest looked up from reference TRBV7-2 and TRBJ2-1, is GAGVSQSPSNKVTEKGKDVELRCDPISGHTALYWYRQSLGQGLEFLIYFQGNSAPDKSGLPSDRFSAERTGGSVSTLTIQRTQQEDSAVYLCASSLARGFYNEQFFGPGTRLTVL.

This clone has just one count. The chain employs TRBV27 and TRBJ1-6, with a weak D call TRBD1 (6 bases). The CDR3 loop spans 15 amino acids. The germline V and J ends were trimmed by 3 bases and 7 bases, with 13 bases remaining between them. Germline loops: CDR1 MNHEY, CDR2 SMNVEV (reference sequence). The CDR3 region has the DNA TGTGCCAGCAGTTTCGGGGGGCTCGGAAATTCACCCCTCCACTTT. This encodes CASSFGGLGNSPLHF.

This chain joins TRBV14 and TRBJ1-1; D ambiguous. V lost 3 bases, J lost 7 bases, and 15 bases lay in between. CDR3 length: 14 residues. Germline V lookup: CDR1 SGHDN, CDR2 FVKESK. The chain's CDR3 is CASSHTVVFIEAFF. The CDR3 region has the DNA TGTGCCAGCAGCCATACTGTGGTCTTCATTGAAGCTTTCTTT. The full variable domain, with the rest looked up from reference TRBV14 and TRBJ1-1, is EAGVTQFPSHSVIEKGQTVTLRCDPISGHDNLYWYRRVMGKEIKFLLHFVKESKQDESGMPNNRFLAERTGGTYSTLKVQPAELEDSGVYFCASSHTVVFIEAFFGQGTRLTVV.

Only one count was recorded for this clone. This sequence joins TRBV5-1 and TRBJ1-3, with D perhaps TRBD1 (6 bases). V was trimmed by 4 bases and J by 6 bases, leaving 14 bases between them. The CDR3 is 14 amino acids. CDR1 is SGHRS, CDR2 YFSETQ, per germline. CDR3 sequence (DNA): TGCGCCAGCAGCCCTGTGGAGGGGGTAAACACCATATATTTT. Translating gives CASSPVEGVNTIYF. The complete variable domain, with remaining parts taken from reference TRBV5-1 and TRBJ1-3, reads KAGVTQTPRYLIKTRGQQVTLSCSPISGHRSVSWYQQTPGQGLQFLFEYFSETQRNKGNFPGRFSGRQFSNSRSEMNVSTLELGDSALYLCASSPVEGVNTIYFGEGSWLTVV.